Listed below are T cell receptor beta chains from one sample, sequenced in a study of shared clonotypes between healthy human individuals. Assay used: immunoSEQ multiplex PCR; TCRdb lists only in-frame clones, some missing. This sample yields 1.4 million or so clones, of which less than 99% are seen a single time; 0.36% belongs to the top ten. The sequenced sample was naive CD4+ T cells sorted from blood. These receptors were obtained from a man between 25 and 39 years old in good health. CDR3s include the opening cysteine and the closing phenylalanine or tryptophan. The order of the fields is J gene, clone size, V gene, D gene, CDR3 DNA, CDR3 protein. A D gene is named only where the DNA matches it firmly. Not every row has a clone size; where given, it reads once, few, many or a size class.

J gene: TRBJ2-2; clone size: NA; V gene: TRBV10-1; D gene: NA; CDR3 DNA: TGCGCCAGCAGAACTAGTACCTCCGGGGAGCTGTTTTTT; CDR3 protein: CASRTSTSGELFF
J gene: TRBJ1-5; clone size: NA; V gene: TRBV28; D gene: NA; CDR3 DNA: TGTGCCAGCAGTCGGGGCCGGAGGGATCAGCCCCAGCATTTT; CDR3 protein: CASSRGRRDQPQHF
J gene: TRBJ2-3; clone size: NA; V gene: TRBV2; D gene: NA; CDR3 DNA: TGTGCCAGCAGTGAATTGGTCAGGGTGCCAGATACGCAGTATTTT; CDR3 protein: CASSELVRVPDTQYF
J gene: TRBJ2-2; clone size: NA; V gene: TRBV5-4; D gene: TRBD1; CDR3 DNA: TGTGCCAGCAGCCGGGCGGGACAGGCGAACACCGGGGAGCTGTTTTTT; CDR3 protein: CASSRAGQANTGELFF
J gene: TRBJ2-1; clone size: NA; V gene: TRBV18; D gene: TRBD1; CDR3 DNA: TGTGCCAGCTCACCCAATAGACAGGGGGTATCCTACAATGAGCAGTTCTTC; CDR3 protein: CASSPNRQGVSYNEQFF
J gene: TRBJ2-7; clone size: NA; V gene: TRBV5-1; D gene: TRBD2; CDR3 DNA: TGCGCCAGCAGCTTGGCCCAGGCTAGCGGGAGTTCCGGCGAGCAGTACTTC; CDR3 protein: CASSLAQASGSSGEQYF
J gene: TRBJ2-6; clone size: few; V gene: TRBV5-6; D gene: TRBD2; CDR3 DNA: TGTGCCAGCAGCCCGGGACTACTAACCTCTGGGGCCAACGTCCTGACTTTC; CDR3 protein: CASSPGLLTSGANVLTF
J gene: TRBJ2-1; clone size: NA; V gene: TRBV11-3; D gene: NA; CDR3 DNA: TGTGCCAGCAGCTTAGGCACTAATAATGAGCAGTTCTTC; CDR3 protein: CASSLGTNNEQFF
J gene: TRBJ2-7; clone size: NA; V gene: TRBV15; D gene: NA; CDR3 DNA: TGTGCCACCAGCCTTACTTTGGGCTCCTACGAGCAGTACTTC; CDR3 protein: CATSLTLGSYEQYF
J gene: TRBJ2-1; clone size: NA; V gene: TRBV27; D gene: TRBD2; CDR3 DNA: TGTGCCAGCAGTTCTATCCGACTAGCGGGAATAGGGAATGAGCAGTTCTTC; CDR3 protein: CASSSIRLAGIGNEQFF
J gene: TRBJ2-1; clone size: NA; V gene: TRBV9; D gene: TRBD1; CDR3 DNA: TGTGCCAGCAGCGCGGCAGGGGGTACCTACAATGAGCAGTTCTTC; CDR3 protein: CASSAAGGTYNEQFF
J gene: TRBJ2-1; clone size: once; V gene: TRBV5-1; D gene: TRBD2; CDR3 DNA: TGCGCCAGCAGCTACGGACTAGCAGACGACAATGAGCAGTTCTTC; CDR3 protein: CASSYGLADDNEQFF
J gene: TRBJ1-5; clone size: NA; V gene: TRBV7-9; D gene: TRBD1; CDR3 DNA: TGTGCCAGCAGCTTAGGGGGACAGGGACTCCAGCCCCAGCATTTT; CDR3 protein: CASSLGGQGLQPQHF
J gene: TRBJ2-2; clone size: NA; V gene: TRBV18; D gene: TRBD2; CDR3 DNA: TGTGCCAGCTCACAACACGAAGCGGGGTCGAACACCGGGGAGCTGTTTTTT; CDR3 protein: CASSQHEAGSNTGELFF
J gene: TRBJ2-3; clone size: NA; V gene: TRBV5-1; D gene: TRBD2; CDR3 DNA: TGCGCCAGCAGGGCCGGGACTAAGGCTGAGGATACGCAGTATTTT; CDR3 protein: CASRAGTKAEDTQYF
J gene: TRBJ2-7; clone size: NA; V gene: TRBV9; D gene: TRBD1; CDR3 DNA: TGTGCCAGCAGCGAGGATCAAGGTCTGGGACAGGGCGGTCAGACAGAGCAGTACTTC; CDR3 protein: CASSEDQGLGQGGQTEQYF
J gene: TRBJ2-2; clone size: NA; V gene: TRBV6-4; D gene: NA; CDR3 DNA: TGTGCCAGCAGTGCCGGCACGAACACCGGGGAGCTGTTTTTT; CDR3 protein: CASSAGTNTGELFF
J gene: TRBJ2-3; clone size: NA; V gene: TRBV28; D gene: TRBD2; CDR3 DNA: TGTGCCAGCAGCCCTAACGAAGCGGGAAGAATAGATACGCAGTATTTT; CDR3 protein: CASSPNEAGRIDTQYF
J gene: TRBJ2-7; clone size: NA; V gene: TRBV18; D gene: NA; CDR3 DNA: TGTGCCAGCTCACCACCCTCCTCCGAGCAGTACTTC; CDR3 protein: CASSPPSSEQYF
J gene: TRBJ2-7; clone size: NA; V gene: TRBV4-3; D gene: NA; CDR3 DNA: TGCGCCAGCAGCCAAGATTTGATGTACGAGCAGTACTTC; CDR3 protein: CASSQDLMYEQYF
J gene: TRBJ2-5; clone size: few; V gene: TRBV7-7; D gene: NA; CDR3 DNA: TGTGCTAGCAGCCCCGACCCCCCCCGTGGGGAGACCCAGTACTTC; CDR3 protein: CASSPDPPRGETQYF
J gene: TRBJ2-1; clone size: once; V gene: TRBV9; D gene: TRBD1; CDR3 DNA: TGTGCCAGCAGCGCACCACAGGGGGTCCGATTGTACAATGAGCAGTTCTTC; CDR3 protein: CASSAPQGVRLYNEQFF
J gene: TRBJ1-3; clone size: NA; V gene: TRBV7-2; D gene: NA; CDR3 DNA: TGTGCCAGCAGCTCGAATCCTGGAAACACCATATATTTT; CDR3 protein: CASSSNPGNTIYF
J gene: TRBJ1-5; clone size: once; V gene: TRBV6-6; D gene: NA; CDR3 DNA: TGTGCCAGCAGTCCCAACCGGTCCGGGCCGCATAGACCCCAGCATTTT; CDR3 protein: CASSPNRSGPHRPQHF
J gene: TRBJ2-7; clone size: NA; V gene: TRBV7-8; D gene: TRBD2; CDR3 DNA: TGTGCCAGCCCGGGACTAGCGGCCTCCTACGAGCAGTACTTC; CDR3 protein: CASPGLAASYEQYF
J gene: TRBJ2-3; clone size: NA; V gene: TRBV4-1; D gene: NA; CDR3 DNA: TGCGCCAGCAGCCTAGTTGGAGCGGGCAGCACAGATACGCAGTATTTT; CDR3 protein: CASSLVGAGSTDTQYF
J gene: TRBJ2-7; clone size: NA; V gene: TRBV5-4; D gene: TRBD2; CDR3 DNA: TGTGCCAGCAGCTTGGAAGGCGGGAGGGCCAGGGAGCAGTACTTC; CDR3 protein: CASSLEGGRAREQYF
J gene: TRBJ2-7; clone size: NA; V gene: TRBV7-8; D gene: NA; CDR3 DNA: TGTGCCAGCAGCTTAGTCGGACAGTCCTACGAGCAGTACTTC; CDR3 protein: CASSLVGQSYEQYF
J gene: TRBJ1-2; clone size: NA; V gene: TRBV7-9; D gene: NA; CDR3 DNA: TGTGCCAGCAGCCCTAGACAGGAGGCTGGCTACACCTTC; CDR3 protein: CASSPRQEAGYTF
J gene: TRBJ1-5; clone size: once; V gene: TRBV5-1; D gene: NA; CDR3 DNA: TGCGCCAGCAGTCCGACAGGTTCTTTGGGGCAGCCCCAGCATTTT; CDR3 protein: CASSPTGSLGQPQHF
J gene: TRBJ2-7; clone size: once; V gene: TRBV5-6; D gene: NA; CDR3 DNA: TGTGCCAGCAGCTTCACCGGGACCTACTCCTACGAGCAGTACTTC; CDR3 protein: CASSFTGTYSYEQYF
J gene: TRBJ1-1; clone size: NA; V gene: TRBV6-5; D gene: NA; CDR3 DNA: TGTGCCAGCAGCCGACAGCTCAGTGAACCTGAAGCTTTCTTT; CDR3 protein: CASSRQLSEPEAFF
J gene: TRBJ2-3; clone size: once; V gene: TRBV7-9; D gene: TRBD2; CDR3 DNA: TGTGCCAGCAGCTTAAGCCTAGCGGGGGCGGGAGATACGCAGTATTTT; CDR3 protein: CASSLSLAGAGDTQYF
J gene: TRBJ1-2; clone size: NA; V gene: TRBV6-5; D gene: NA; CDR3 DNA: TGTGCCAGCAGTTACGTACGCCCAGGGATGGGAGGCTACACCTTC; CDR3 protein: CASSYVRPGMGGYTF
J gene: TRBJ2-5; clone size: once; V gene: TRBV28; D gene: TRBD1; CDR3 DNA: TGTGCCAGCAGTTTTTTAGGCAGGGGGAAGGAGACCCAGTACTTC; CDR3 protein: CASSFLGRGKETQYF
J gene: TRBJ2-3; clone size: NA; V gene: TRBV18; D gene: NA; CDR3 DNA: TGTGCCAGCTCACCCGCAAGGGCAGATACGCAGTATTTT; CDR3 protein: CASSPARADTQYF
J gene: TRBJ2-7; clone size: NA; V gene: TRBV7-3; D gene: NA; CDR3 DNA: TGTGCCAGCTCCCCGGCGGGGGCCGGGAATGAGCAGTACTTC; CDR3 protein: CASSPAGAGNEQYF
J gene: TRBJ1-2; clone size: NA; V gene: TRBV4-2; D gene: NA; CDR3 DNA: TGTGCCAGCAGCCAAGATTTAGGAGGGTTTTCTTCGATTTCTTTCTTTTATGGCTACACCTTC; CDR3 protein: CASSQDLGGFSSISFFYGYTF